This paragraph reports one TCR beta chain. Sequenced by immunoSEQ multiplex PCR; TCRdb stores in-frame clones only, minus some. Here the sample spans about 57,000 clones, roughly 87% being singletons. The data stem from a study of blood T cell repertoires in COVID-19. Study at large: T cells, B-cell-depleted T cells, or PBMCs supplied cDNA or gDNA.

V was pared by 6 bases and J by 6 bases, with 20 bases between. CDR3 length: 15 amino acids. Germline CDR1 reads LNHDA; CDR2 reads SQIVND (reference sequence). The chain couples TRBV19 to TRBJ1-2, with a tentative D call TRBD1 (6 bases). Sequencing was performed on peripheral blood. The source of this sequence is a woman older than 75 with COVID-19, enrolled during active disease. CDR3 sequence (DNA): TGTGCCAGTAGCTCCGATTCCACAGGGTTCGATGGCTACACCTTC. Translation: CASSSDSTGFDGYTF.